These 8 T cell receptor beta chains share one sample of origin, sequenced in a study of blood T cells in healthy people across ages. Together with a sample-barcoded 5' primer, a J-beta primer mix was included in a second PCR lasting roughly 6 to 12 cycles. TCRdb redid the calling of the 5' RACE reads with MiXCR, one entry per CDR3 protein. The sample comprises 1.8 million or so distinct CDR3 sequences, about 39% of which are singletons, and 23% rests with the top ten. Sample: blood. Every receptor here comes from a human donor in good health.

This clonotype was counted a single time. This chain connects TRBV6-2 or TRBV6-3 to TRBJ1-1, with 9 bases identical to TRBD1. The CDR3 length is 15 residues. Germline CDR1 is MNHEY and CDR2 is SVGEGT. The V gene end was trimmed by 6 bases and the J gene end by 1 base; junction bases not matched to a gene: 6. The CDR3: CASRTGGLRNTEAFF. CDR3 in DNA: TGTGCCAGCAGGACAGGGGGATTGAGGAACACTGAAGCTTTCTTT.

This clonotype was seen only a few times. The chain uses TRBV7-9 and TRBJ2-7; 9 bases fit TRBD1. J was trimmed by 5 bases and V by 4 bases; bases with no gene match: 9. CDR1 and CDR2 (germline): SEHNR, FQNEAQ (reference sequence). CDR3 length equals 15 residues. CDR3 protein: CASSSSRDRDHEQYF. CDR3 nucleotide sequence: TGTGCCAGCAGCTCAAGTCGGGACAGGGACCACGAGCAGTACTTC.

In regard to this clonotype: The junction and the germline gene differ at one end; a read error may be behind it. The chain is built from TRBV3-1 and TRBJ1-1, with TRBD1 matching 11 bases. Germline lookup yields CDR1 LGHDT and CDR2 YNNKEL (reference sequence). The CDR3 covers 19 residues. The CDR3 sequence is CVSSQGGTGGISLNTEAFF. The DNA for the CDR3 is TGTGTCAGCAGCCAAGGGGGGACAGGGGGGATTTCCCTGAACACTGAAGCTTTCTTT. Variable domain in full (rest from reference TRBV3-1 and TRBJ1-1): DTAVSQTPKYLVTQMGNDKSIKCEQNLGHDTMYWYKQDSKKFLKIMFSYNNKELIINETVPNRFSPKSPDKAHLNLHINSLELGDSAVYFCVSSQGGTGGISLNTEAFFGQGTRLTVV.

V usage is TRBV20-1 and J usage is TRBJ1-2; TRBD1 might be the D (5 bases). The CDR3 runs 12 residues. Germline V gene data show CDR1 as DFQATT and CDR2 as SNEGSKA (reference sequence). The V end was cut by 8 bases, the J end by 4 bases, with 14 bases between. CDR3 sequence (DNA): TGCAGTCAAAAGATAGGGGCCTATGGCTACACCTTC. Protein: CSQKIGAYGYTF.

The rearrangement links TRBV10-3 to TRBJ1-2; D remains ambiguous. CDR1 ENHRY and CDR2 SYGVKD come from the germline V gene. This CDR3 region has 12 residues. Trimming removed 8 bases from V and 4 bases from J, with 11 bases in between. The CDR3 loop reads CAIASGSYGYTF. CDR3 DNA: TGTGCCATCGCCTCGGGGAGCTATGGCTACACCTTC.

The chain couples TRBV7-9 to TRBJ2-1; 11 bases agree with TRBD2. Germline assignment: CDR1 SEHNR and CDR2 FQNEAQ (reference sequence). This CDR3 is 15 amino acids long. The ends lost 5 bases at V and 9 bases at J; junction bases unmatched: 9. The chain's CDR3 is CASSELAGAAGEQFF. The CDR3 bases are TGTGCCAGCAGCGAACTAGCGGGGGCCGCGGGTGAGCAGTTCTTC.

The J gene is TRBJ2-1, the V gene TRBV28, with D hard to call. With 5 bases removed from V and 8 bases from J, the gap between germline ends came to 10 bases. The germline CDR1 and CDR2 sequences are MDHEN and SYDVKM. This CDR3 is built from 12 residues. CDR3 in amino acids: CASSSRVHEQFF. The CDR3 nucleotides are TGTGCCAGCAGTAGTAGGGTTCATGAGCAGTTCTTC. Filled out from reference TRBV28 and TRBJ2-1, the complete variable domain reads DVKVTQSSRYLVKRTGEKVFLECVQDMDHENMFWYRQDPGLGLRLIYFSYDVKMKEKGDIPEGYSVSREKKERFSLILESASTNQTSMYLCASSSRVHEQFFGPGTRLTVL.

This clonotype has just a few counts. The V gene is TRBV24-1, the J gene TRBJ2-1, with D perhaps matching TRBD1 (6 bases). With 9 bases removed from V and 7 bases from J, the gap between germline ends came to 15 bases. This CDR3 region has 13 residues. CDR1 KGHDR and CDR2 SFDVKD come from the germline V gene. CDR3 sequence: CATEGDKTNEQFF. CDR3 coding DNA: TGTGCCACCGAGGGGGACAAAACTAATGAGCAGTTCTTC.